A selection of T cell receptor beta chains follows, all from one sample in a study of OX40 agonist ivuxolimab in advanced cancers. Using immunoSEQ multiplex PCR, the repertoire was profiled, and TCRdb retains in-frame clones only, with some absent. The sample carries about 43,000 clones, more than 75% recorded once. This specimen consisted of CD4+ or CD8+ T cells sorted from blood, obtained in a trial of the OX40 agonist ivuxolimab. These receptors originate from an adult with an advanced solid tumor such as melanoma, head and neck, liver or kidney cancer. CDR3s include the opening cysteine and the closing phenylalanine or tryptophan. The D gene is left open where the match is weak. Clone sizes are given selectively: once, few, many, or a class where the clone is expanded.

TRBJ2-2 | - | TRBD1 | TRBV28 | TGTGCCAGCAGTCCTAGGACAGGGGGTATCGGGGAGCTGTTTTTT | CASSPRTGGIGELFF
TRBJ2-7 | - | - | TRBV19 | TGTGCCAGTAGTCAGGGGCCCGGAGACGAGCAGTACTTC | CASSQGPGDEQYF
TRBJ2-1 | - | - | TRBV6-6 | TGTGCCAGCAGTCCCTGGCCCAATGAGCAGTTCTTC | CASSPWPNEQFF
TRBJ2-2 | - | - | TRBV29-1 | TGCAGCGAGACAACAGAACACCGGGGAGCTGTTTTT | CSETTEHRGAVF
TRBJ2-1 | - | - | TRBV19 | TGTGCCAGTACCCCCGGGACTTGGAATGAGCAGTTCTTC | CASTPGTWNEQFF
TRBJ1-2 | - | TRBD1 | TRBV7-6 | TGTGCCAGCAGCCCAGGACAGGGTCAAGGCTACACCTTC | CASSPGQGQGYTF
TRBJ2-3 | once | TRBD2 | TRBV4-2 | TGTGCCAGCAGCCAAGAATCTCGGGAGGGAGGAGATACGCAGTATTTT | CASSQESREGGDTQYF
TRBJ1-5 | - | - | TRBV7-8 | TGTGCCAGCAGCCCAGGGACATACGGTGGCAATCAGCCCCAGCATTTT | CASSPGTYGGNQPQHF
TRBJ2-3 | - | - | TRBV27 | TGTGCCAGCAGTCCTCCCGGACGGAAAGCTAGCACAGATACGCAGTATTTT | CASSPPGRKASTDTQYF
TRBJ2-7 | - | TRBD1 | TRBV5-6 | TGTGCCAGCAGCTTGGCATGGCAGGGGGAATACTACGAGCAGTACTTC | CASSLAWQGEYYEQYF
TRBJ2-7 | - | - | TRBV6-6 | TGTGCCAGCAGCCTCCTAGACACCTACGAGCAGTACTTC | CASSLLDTYEQYF
TRBJ2-7 | once | - | TRBV14 | TGTGCCAGCAGCCTTGAAGGGTGGAGGAACGAGCAGTACTTC | CASSLEGWRNEQYF
TRBJ2-7 | - | - | TRBV15 | TGTGCCACCAGCAGAGCGTTCGGGGAGCAGTACTTC | CATSRAFGEQYF
TRBJ2-1 | many | - | TRBV15 | TGTGCCACCAGCAGATCCAGCGCGGGTGTCTACAATGAGCAGTTCTTC | CATSRSSAGVYNEQFF
TRBJ1-1 | - | - | TRBV4-1 | TGCGCCAGCAGCCAAGACAGGGGGAACACTGAAGCTTTCTTT | CASSQDRGNTEAFF
TRBJ2-7 | - | TRBD2 | TRBV27 | TGTGCCAGCAGCCCGGGACTAGCGGCCTACGAGCAGTACTTC | CASSPGLAAYEQYF
TRBJ1-5 | - | - | TRBV28 | TGTGCCAGCAGATCAAACTTGGGGCCCTCCCCTGAGCATTTT | CASRSNLGPSPEHF
TRBJ2-5 | - | TRBD2 | TRBV9 | TGTGCCAGCAGCCCGAGACTAGCGGGAGGATTGTGGACCCAGTACTTC | CASSPRLAGGLWTQYF
TRBJ2-5 | - | - | TRBV19 | TGTGCCAGTAGTCCGAAGGTGTGGGTACGAGAGACCCAGTACTTC | CASSPKVWVRETQYF
TRBJ1-1 | - | - | TRBV9 | TGTGCCAGCAGCGTGTTAAGGAGCACTGAAGCTTTCTTT | CASSVLRSTEAFF
TRBJ2-3 | once | TRBD2 | TRBV13 | TGTGCCAGCAGCTCATCTAGCGGGGGAAGCACAGATACGCAGTATTTT | CASSSSSGGSTDTQYF
TRBJ1-3 | - | - | TRBV29-1 | TGCAGCGTTGAAGAATTTTCAGGCAACTCAAACACCATATATTTT | CSVEEFSGNSNTIYF
TRBJ2-7 | - | TRBD1 | TRBV5-1 | TGCGCCAGCAGCTCGGGACAGGGACTTTCCTACGAGCAGTACTTC | CASSSGQGLSYEQYF
TRBJ2-2 | - | - | TRBV18 | TGTGCCGGATCGGGGTCGAACACCGGGGAGCTGTTTTTT | CAGSGSNTGELFF
TRBJ1-1 | - | - | TRBV5-6 | TGTGCCAGCAGCTTGCCCGTCGGGGGGAACACTGAAGCTTTCTTT | CASSLPVGGNTEAFF
TRBJ2-7 | - | - | TRBV27 | TGTGCCAGCAGCCCCATCTTGCAGGGCTTGAACGAGCAGTACTTC | CASSPILQGLNEQYF
TRBJ2-5 | - | - | TRBV7-9 | TGTGCCAGCAGCTTGCCACGGGGGGCTGGGGAGACCCAGTACTTC | CASSLPRGAGETQYF
TRBJ2-6 | - | TRBD2 | TRBV11-1 | TGTGCCAGCAGCCCGGGAGGACGGATAAGCTCTGGGGCCAACGTCCTGACTTTC | CASSPGGRISSGANVLTF
TRBJ1-1 | - | - | TRBV10-2 | TGCGCCACCGAGGGGTCGAGGGGAGCTTTCTTT | CATEGSRGAFF
TRBJ1-1 | once | TRBD1 | TRBV28 | TGTGCCAGCAGGCCAGGGGGCAGCTATACTGAAGCTTTCTTT | CASRPGGSYTEAFF
TRBJ2-5 | - | - | TRBV15 | TGTGCCACCAGCAGAGGGGGAGCTGGGCTAGAGACCCAGTACTTC | CATSRGGAGLETQYF
TRBJ2-2 | - | - | TRBV10-3 | TGTGCCAGCAGTTACGGAAGCGTCGCCGGGGAGCTGTTTTTT | CASSYGSVAGELFF
TRBJ1-1 | - | - | TRBV7-9 | TGTGCCAGCAGCCAAAGCGTGGGTTTGGGGGAAGCTTTCTTT | CASSQSVGLGEAFF